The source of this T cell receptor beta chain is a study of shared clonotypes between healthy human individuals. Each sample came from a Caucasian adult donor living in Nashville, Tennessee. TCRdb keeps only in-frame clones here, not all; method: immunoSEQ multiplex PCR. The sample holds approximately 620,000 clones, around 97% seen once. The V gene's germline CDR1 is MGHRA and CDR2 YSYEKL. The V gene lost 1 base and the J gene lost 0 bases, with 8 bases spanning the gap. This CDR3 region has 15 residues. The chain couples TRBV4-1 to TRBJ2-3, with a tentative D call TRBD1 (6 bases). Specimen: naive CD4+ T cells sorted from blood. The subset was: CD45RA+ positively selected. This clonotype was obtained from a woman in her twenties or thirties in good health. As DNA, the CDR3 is TGCGCCAGCAGCCAAGCTACAGGGAGCACAGATACGCAGTATTTT. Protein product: CASSQATGSTDTQYF.